Here is one T cell receptor (beta chain) with its context. The sample belongs to a study of neurological immune-mediated disorders. V was cut by 5 bases and J by 0 bases, with 14 bases left in between. Germline V CDR1 and CDR2: DFQATT, SNEGSKA (reference sequence). This CDR3 has 15 residues. The making of cDNA relied on 5'RACE with 10-nucleotide random UMIs. TCRdb re-derived calls from the 5' RACE reads in MiXCR, one entry per CDR3 protein. The repertoire holds some 86,000 distinct CDR3 sequences, with 2.6% as singletons. Sequencing was performed on PBMCs. The chain uses TRBV20-1 and TRBJ1-3; the D is unclear. This clonotype was sampled from a woman aged 25 to 45 with multiple sclerosis. CDR3 region: CSAWGEGNSGNTIYF. The CDR3 DNA reads TGCAGTGCTTGGGGTGAGGGAAACTCTGGAAACACCATATATTTT.